This TCR beta chain was sequenced in a study of regulatory T cells in long-lasting Graves disease. Findings and caveats of the study: Among samples with persistent disease, TRBV28, TRBJ1-2 and TRBJ2-5 were favored.

V gave up 7 bases and J gave up 4 bases; unmatched junction bases: 7. The germline V gene has CDR1 MNHNS and CDR2 SASEGT. The CDR3 runs to 14 residues. This clonotype has a count of ten or more. The antigen is not known. Sequencing libraries for TCR beta were prepared with iRepertoire HTBI primers and Arm-PCR of CDR3 regions. Each CDR3 protein is one row after TCRdb ran MiXCR on the multiplex PCR reads. The sample has some 470,000 distinct CDR3 sequences, roughly 21% seen once. Time point of the sample: persistent/refractory GD, antithyroid drugs over 5 years with positive TRAb. Researchers made the TCR library from RNA that was extracted from PBMCs. Patients all came to the study from an endocrinology department in Xi'an, China.

The chain employs TRBV6-1 and TRBJ2-7; 10 nucleotides align to TRBD1. This receptor was taken from a female donor with Graves disease. This specimen consisted of peripheral blood mononuclear cells (PBMCs), obtained when the disease was refractory, from a patient treated with antithyroid drugs. CDR3: CASTRSGQGYEQYF. The CDR3 coding sequence is TGTGCCAGCACCCGCTCGGGACAGGGGTACGAGCAGTACTTC.